This TCR beta chain was recovered during a study of cytomegalovirus exposure and HLA in healthy donors. Germline trimming cut 0 bases from V and 6 bases from J; bases unmatched to any gene: 3. The CDR3 extends over 17 amino acids. Germline V gene data show CDR1 as SGHTA and CDR2 as FQGNSA. Regarding the study as a whole: Later analysis indicated greater clonal expansion among HLA-associated TCR beta chains than among equally common other chains. Several V segments, TRBV6-2 and TRBV6-3 among them, could not be told apart and were dropped.

Those who donated were healthy bone marrow donors. Of note for this clone: No antigen is known for it.

PCR primers comprised 60 Vbeta and 13 Jbeta primers. Sequencing used immunoSEQ multiplex PCR; TCRdb keeps in-frame clones, though not all of them. The sample yields about 180,000 clones, around 79% seen once. J is TRBJ2-1 and V is TRBV7-2, with 15 bases aligning to TRBD2. Sequencing was performed on PBMCs. The TCR was taken from a woman aged 40 to 49 in good health and CMV-seronegative. The CDR3 loop reads CASSLAGLAGGSNEQFF. CDR3 DNA: TGTGCCAGCAGCTTAGCGGGACTAGCGGGAGGATCCAATGAGCAGTTCTTC.